The present T cell receptor (beta chain) was sequenced within a study of T cell responses to AZD1222 COVID-19 vaccine. Overall study findings and caveats: The study sampled repertoires only after the peak T cell response. Vaccination with two AZD1222 doses was followed by a rise in Spike-specific TCR breadth and depth. The donors showed a predominance of white British ancestry and of females, with possible underestimation of clonal diversity.

Germline V gene sequence: CDR1 KGHSH, CDR2 LQKENI. Trimming took 6 bases from V and 7 from J; bases not matched to a gene: 6. There are 13 residues in the CDR3. Profiled with immunoSEQ multiplex PCR; TCRdb holds only in-frame clones, not every one. The sample lists more than 90,000 clones, around 82% seen once, with roughly 9.5% in the top ten. About this clone: Its antigen remains unknown.

This receptor was identified in an adult in good health. The material sequenced was peripheral blood, taken on day 0 of AZD1222 vaccination. The V and J genes are TRBV18 and TRBJ2-7, with 10 bases identical to TRBD1. CDR3 sequence reads: CASSPDRGREQYF. CDR3 in DNA: TGTGCCAGCTCCCCTGACAGGGGGCGAGAGCAGTACTTC.